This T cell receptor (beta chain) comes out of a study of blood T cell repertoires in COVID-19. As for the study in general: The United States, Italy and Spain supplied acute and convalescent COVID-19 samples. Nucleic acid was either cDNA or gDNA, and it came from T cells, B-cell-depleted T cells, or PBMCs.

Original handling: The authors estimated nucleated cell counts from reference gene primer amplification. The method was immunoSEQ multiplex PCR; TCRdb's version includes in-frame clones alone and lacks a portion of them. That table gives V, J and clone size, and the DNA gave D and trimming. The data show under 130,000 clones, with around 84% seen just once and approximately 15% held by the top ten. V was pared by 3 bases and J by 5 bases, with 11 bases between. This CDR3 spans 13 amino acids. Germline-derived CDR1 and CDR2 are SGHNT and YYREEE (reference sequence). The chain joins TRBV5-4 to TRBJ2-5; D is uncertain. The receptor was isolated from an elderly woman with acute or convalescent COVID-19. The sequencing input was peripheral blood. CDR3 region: CASSSLERETQYF. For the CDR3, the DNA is TGTGCCAGCAGCTCTCTTGAGAGGGAGACCCAGTACTTC.